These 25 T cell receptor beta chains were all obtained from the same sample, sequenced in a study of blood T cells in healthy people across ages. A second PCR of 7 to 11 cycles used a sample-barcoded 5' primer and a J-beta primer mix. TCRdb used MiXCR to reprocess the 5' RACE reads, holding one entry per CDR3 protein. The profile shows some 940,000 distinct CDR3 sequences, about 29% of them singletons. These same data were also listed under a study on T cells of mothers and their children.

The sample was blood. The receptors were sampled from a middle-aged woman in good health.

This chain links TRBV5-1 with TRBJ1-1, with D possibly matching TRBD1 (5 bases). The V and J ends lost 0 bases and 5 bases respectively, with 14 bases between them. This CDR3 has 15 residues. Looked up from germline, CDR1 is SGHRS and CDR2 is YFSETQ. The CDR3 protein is CASSLVGPLRTEAFF. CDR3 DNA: TGCGCCAGCAGCTTGGTGGGACCCCTGAGGACTGAAGCTTTCTTT.

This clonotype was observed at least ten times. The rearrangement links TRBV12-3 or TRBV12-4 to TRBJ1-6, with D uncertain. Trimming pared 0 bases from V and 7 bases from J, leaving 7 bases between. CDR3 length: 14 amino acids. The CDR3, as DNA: TGTGCCAGCAGTTTAGCAGGGCGGAATTCACCCCTCCACTTT. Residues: CASSLAGRNSPLHF.

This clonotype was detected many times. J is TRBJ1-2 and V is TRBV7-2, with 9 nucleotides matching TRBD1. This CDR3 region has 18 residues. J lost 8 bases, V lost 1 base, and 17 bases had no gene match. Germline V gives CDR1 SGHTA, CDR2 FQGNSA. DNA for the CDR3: TGTGCCAGCAGCTTAGTAGTAGTGGGACAGGGAACCGCGGGCGGCTACACCTTC. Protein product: CASSLVVVGQGTAGGYTF.

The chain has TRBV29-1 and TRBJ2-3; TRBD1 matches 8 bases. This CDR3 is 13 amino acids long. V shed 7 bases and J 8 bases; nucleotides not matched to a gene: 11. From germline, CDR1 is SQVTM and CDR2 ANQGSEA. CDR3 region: CSGMTGVMGTQYF. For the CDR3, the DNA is TGCAGCGGGATGACAGGGGTTATGGGTACGCAGTATTTT.

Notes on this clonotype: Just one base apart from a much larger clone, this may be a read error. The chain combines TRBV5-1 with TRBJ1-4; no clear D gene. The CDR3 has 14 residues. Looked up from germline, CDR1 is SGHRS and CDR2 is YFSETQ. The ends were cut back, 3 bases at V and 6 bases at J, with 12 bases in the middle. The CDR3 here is CASSSSWADEKLFF. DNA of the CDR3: TGCGCCAGCAGCTCGTCATGGGCAGATGAAAAACTGTTTTTT.

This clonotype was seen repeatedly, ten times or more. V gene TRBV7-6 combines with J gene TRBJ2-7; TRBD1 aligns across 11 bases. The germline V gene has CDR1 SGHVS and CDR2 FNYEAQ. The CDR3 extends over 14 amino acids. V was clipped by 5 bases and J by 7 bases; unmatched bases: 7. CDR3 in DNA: TGTGCCAGCAGCAAGGACAGGGGGCGACGGGAGCAGTACTTC. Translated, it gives CASSKDRGRREQYF.

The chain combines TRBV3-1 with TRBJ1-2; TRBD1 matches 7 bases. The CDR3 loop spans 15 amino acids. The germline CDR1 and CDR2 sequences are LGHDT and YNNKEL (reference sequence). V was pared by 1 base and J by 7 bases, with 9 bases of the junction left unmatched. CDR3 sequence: CASSQVRQGLSGYTF. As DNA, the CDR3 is TGTGCCAGCAGCCAAGTGCGACAGGGTCTCTCTGGCTACACCTTC.

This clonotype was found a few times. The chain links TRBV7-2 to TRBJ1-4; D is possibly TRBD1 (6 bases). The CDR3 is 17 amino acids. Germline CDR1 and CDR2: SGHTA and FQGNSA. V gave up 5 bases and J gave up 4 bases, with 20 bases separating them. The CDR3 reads CASSGPRGQRFNEKLFF. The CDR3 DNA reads TGTGCCAGCAGCGGCCCCCGGGGACAACGCTTTAATGAAAAACTGTTTTTT.

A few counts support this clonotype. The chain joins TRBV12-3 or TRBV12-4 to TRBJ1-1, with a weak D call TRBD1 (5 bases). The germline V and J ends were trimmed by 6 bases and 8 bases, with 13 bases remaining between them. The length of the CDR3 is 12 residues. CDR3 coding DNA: TGTGCCAGCAGCCTGGGACGGATCGAAGCTTTCTTT. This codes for CASSLGRIEAFF.

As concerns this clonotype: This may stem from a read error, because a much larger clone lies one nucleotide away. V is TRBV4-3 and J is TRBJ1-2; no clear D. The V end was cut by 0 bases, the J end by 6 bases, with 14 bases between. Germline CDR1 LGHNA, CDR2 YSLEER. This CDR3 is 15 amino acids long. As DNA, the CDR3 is TGCGCCAGCAGCCAAGATCTTGGGCAGATCCATGGCTACACCTTC. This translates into CASSQDLGQIHGYTF.

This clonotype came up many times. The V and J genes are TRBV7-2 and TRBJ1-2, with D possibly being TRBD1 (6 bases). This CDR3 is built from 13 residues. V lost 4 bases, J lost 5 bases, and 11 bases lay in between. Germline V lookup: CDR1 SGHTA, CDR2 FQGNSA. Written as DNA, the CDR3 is TGTGCCAGCAGCTGGGGGGCTGCTTATGGCTACACCTTC. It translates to CASSWGAAYGYTF.

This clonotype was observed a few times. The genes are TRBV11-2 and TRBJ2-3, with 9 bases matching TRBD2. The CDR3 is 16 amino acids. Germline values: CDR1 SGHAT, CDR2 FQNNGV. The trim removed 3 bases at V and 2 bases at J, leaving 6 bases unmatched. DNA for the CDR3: TGTGCCAGCAGCTTTATAAGCGGGGGGTACACAGATACGCAGTATTTT. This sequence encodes CASSFISGGYTDTQYF.

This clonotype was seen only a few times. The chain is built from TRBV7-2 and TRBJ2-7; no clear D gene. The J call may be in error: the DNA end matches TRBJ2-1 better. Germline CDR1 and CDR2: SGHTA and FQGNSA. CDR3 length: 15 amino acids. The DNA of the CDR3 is TGTGCCAGCAGCTTATCTCCAGTAGGATCCTACGAGCAGTTCTTC. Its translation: CASSLSPVGSYEQFF.

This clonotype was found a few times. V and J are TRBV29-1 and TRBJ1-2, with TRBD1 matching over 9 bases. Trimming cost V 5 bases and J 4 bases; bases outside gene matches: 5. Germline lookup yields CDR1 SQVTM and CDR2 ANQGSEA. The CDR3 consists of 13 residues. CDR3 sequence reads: CSVTGGAGYGYTF. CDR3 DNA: TGCAGCGTTACAGGGGGCGCGGGCTATGGCTACACCTTC.

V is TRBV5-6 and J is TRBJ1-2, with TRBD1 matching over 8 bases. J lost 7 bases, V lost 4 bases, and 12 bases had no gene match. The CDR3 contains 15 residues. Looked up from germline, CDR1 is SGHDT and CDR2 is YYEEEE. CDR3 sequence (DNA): TGTGCCAGCAGCCGTAAGGACAGGGTCCTGGTTGGCTACACCTTC. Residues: CASSRKDRVLVGYTF.

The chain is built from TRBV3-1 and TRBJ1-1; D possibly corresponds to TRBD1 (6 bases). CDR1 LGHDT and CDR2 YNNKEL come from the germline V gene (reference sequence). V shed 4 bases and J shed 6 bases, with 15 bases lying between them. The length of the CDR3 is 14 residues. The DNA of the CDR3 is TGTGCCAGCAGCCCAGCTCAGGGGCGGGCTGAAGCTTTCTTT. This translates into CASSPAQGRAEAFF. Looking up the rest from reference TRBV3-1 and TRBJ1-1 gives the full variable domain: DTAVSQTPKYLVTQMGNDKSIKCEQNLGHDTMYWYKQDSKKFLKIMFSYNNKELIINETVPNRFSPKSPDKAHLNLHINSLELGDSAVYFCASSPAQGRAEAFFGQGTRLTVV.

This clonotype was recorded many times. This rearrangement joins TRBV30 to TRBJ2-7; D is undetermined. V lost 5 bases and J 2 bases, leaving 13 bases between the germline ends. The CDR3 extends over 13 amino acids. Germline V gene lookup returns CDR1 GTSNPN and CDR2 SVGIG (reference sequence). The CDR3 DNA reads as TGTGCCTGGTTCATGGGATGGGCCTACGAGCAGTACTTC. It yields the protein CAWFMGWAYEQYF.

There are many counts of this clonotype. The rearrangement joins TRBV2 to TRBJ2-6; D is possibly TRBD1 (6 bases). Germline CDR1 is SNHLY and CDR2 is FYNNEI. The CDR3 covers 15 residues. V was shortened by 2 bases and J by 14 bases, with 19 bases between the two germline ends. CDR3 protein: CASSEFLLDSRILTF. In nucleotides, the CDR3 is TGTGCCAGCAGTGAATTTCTCTTGGACAGCAGGATCCTGACTTTC.

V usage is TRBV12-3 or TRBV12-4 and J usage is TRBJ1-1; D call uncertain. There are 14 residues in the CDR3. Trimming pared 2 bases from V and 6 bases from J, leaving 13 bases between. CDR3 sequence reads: CASSLRHGRPEAFF. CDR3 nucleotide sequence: TGTGCCAGCAGTTTACGGCACGGAAGGCCTGAAGCTTTCTTT.

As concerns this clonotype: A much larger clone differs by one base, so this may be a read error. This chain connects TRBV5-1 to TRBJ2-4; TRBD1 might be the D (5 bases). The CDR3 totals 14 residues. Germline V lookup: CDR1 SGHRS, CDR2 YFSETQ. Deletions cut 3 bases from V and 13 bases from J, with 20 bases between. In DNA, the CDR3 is TGCGCCAGCAGCTCTTACAGGAAGAACAATGAGCAGTACTTC. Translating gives CASSSYRKNNEQYF.

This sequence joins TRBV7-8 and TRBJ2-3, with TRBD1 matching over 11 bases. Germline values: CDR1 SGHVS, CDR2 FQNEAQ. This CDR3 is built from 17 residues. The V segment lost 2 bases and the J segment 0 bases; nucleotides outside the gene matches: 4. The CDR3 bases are TGTGCCAGCAGCTTACGGGACAGGGGGATTAGCACAGATACGCAGTATTTT. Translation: CASSLRDRGISTDTQYF. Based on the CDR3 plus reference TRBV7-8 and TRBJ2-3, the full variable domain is GAGVSQSPRYKVAKRGQDVALRCDPISGHVSLFWYQQALGQGPEFLTYFQNEAQLDKSGLPSDRFFAERPEGSVSTLKIQRTQQEDSAVYLCASSLRDRGISTDTQYFGPGTRLTVL.

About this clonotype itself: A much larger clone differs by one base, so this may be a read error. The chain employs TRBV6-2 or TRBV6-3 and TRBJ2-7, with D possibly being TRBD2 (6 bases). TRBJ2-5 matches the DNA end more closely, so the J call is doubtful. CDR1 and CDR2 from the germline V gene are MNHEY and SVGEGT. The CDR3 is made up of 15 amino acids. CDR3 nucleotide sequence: TGTGCCAGCAGCCGAGTACTAGATGCGGGGGAGACCCAGTACTTC. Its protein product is CASSRVLDAGETQYF.

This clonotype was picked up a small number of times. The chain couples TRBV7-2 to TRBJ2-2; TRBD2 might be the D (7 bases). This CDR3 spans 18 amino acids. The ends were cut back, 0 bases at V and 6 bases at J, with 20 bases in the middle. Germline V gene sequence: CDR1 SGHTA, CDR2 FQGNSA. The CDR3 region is CASSLAAREGGRSGELFF. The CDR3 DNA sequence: TGTGCCAGCAGCTTAGCGGCCCGAGAGGGGGGGAGATCCGGGGAGCTGTTTTTT.

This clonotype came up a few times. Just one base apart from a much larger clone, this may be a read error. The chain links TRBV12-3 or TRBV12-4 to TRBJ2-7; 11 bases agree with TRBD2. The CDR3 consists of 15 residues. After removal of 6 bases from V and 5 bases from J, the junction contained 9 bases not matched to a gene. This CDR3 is CASRAGTSGGDEQYF. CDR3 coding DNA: TGTGCCAGCAGGGCTGGAACTAGCGGGGGCGACGAGCAGTACTTC.

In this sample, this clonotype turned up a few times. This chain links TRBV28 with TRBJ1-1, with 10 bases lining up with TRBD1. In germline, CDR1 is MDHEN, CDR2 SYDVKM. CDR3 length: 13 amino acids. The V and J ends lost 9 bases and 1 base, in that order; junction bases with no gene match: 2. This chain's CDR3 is CASWDRGNTEAFF. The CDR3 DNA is TGTGCCAGTTGGGACAGGGGGAACACTGAAGCTTTCTTT.